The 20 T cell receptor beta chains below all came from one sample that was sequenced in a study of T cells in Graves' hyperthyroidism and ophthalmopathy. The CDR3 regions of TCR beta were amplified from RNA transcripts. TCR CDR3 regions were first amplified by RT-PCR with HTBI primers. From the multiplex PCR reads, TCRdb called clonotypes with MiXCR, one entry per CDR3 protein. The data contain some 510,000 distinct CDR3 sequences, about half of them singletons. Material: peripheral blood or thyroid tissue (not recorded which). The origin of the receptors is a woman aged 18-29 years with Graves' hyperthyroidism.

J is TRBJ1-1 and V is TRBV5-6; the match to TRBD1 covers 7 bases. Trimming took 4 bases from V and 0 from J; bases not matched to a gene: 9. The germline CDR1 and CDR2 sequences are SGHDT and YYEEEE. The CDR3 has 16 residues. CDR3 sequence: CASSPGQVYMNTEAFF. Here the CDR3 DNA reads TGTGCCAGCAGCCCTGGACAGGTGTATATGAACACTGAAGCTTTCTTT.

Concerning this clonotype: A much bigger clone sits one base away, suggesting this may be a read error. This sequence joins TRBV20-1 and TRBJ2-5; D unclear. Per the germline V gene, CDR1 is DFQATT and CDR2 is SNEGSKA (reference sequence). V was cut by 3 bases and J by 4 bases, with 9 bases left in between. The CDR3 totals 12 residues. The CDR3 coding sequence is TGCAGTGCTAGGATCGGTGCAGAGACCCAGTACTTC. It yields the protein CSARIGAETQYF.

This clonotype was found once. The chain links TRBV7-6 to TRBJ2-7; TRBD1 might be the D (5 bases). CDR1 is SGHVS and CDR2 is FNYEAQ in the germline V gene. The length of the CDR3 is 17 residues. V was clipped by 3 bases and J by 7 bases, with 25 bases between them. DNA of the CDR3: TGTGCCAGCAGCTTGAATAGGCGAGAAGGGGCATTAGGGGAGCAGTACTTC. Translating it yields CASSLNRREGALGEQYF.

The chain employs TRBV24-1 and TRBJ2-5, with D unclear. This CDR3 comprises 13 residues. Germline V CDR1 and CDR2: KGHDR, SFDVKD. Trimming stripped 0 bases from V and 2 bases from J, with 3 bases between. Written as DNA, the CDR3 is TGTGCCACCAGTGATTTGGAGCAAGAGACCCAGTACTTC. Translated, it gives CATSDLEQETQYF.

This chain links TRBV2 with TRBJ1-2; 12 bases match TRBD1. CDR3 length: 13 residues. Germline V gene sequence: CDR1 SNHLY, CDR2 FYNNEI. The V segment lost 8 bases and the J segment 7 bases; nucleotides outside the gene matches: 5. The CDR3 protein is CASSGTGGFGYTF. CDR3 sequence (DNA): TGTGCCAGCTCGGGGACAGGGGGCTTTGGCTACACCTTC.

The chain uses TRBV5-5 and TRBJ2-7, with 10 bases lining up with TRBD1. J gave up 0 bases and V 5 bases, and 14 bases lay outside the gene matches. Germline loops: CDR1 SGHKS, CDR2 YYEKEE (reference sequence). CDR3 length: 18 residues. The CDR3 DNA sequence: TGTGCCAGCAGTTGGGACAGGGGCCGAGCTAGCCGCTCCTACGAGCAGTACTTC. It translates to CASSWDRGRASRSYEQYF.

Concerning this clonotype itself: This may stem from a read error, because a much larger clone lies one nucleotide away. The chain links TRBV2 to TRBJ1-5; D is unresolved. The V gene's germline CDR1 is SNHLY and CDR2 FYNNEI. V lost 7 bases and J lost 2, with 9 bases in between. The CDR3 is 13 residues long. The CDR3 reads CASTSGGNQPQHF. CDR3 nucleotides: TGTGCCAGCACCTCCGGGGGCAATCAGCCCCAGCATTTT.

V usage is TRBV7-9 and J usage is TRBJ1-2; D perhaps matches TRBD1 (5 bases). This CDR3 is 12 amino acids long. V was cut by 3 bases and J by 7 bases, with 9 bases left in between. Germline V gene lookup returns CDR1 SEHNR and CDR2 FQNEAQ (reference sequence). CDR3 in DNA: TGTGCCAGCAGCTTGGTAGGGACTGGCTACACCTTC. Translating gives CASSLVGTGYTF.

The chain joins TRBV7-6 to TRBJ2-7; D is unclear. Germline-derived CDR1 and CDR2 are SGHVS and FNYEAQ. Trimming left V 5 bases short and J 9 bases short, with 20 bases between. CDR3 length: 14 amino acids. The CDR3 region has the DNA TGTGCCAGCAGCCCCGGTTACTCACTCGCGGTGCAGTACTTC. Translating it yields CASSPGYSLAVQYF. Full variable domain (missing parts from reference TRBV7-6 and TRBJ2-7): GAGVSQSPRYKVTKRGQDVALRCDPISGHVSLYWYRQALGQGPEFLTYFNYEAQQDKSGLPNDRFSAERPEGSISTLTIQRTEQRDSAMYRCASSPGYSLAVQYFGPGTRLTVT.

CDR3 DNA sequence: TGCAGTGCCACAGGCCAGGGCTACGAGCAGTACTTC. It codes for CSATGQGYEQYF. The chain has TRBV20-1 and TRBJ2-7; D may be TRBD1 (5 bases). The germline gives CDR1 DFQATT, CDR2 SNEGSKA (reference sequence). V shed 6 bases and J shed 3 bases, with 12 bases lying between them. CDR3 length: 12 amino acids.

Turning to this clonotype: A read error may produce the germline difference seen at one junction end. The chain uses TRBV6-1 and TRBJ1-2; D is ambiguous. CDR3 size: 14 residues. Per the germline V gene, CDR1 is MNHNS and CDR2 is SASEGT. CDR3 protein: CAISEAYTNYGYTF. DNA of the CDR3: TGTGCCATCAGTGAAGCGTACACCAACTATGGCTACACCTTC.

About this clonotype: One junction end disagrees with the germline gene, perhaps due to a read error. CDR3 sequence: CAWSSYRGRTEAFF. The CDR3 bases are TGTGCCTGGAGTTCCTACAGGGGTCGGACTGAAGCTTTCTTT. The chain carries TRBV29-1 and TRBJ1-1; 7 bases agree with TRBD1. Per the germline V gene, CDR1 is SQVTM and CDR2 is ANQGSEA. The CDR3 is 14 residues long.

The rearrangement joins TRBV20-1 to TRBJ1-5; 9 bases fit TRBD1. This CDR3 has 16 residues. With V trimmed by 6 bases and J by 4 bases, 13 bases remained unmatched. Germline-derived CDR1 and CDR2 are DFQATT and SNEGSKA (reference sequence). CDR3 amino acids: CSAHRVGQGLNQPQHF. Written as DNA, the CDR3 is TGCAGTGCACATCGGGTAGGACAGGGGCTGAATCAGCCCCAGCATTTT.

CDR3 protein: CSALEGAGGPYEQYF. Written as DNA, the CDR3 is TGCAGTGCGTTAGAAGGCGCGGGAGGGCCCTACGAGCAGTACTTC. The genes are TRBV20-1 and TRBJ2-7; 9 bases line up with TRBD2. This CDR3 has 15 residues. V trimming: 6 bases; J trimming: 2 bases; junction bases outside the gene matches: 11. Germline lookup yields CDR1 DFQATT and CDR2 SNEGSKA (reference sequence).

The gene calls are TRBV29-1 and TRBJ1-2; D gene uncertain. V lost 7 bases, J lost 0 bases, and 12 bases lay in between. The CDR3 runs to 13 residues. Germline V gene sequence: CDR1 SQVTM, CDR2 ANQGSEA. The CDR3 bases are TGCAGCGCGAGGGTTACCACTAACTATGGCTACACCTTC. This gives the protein CSARVTTNYGYTF.

CDR3 protein: CASRVLREGTYEQYF. The CDR3 nucleotides are TGCGCCAGCAGAGTCCTAAGGGAGGGCACCTACGAGCAGTACTTC. J is TRBJ2-7 and V is TRBV5-1, with 7 bases lining up with TRBD2. Germline V gene sequence: CDR1 SGHRS, CDR2 YFSETQ. V trimming: 5 bases; J trimming: 2 bases; junction bases outside the gene matches: 10. The CDR3 spans 15 residues.

CDR3: CATSRADTNQPQHF. DNA for the CDR3: TGTGCCACCAGCAGAGCTGACACGAATCAGCCCCAGCATTTT. The V and J genes are TRBV15 and TRBJ1-5; unclear D gene. This CDR3 contains 14 residues. V was pared by 1 base and J by 4 bases, with 8 bases between. Germline CDR1 and CDR2: LNHNV and YYDKDF (reference sequence).

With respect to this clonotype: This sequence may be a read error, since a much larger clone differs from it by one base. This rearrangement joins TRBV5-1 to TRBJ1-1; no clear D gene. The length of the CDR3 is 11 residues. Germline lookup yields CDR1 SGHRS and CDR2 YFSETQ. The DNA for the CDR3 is TGCGTCACCAAGTCCGACACTGAAGCTTTCTTT. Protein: CVTKSDTEAFF.

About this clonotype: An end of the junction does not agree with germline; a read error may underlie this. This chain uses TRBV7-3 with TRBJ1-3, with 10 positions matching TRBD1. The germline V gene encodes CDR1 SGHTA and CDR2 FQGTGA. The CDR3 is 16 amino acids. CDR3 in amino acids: CASSFPGQGPGSTIYF. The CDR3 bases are TGTGCCAGCAGCTTCCCGGGACAGGGGCCTGGAAGCACCATATATTTT.

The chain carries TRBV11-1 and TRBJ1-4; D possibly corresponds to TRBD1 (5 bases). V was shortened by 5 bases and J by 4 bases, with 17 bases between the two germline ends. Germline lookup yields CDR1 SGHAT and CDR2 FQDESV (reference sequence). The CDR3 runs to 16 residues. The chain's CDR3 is CASSQPYRNVNEKLFF. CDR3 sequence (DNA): TGTGCCAGCAGCCAACCTTACAGGAACGTTAATGAAAAACTGTTTTTT. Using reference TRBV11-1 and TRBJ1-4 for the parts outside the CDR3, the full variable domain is EAEVAQSPRYKITEKSQAVAFWCDPISGHATLYWYRQILGQGPELLVQFQDESVVDDSQLPKDRFSAERLKGVDSTLKIQPAELGDSAMYLCASSQPYRNVNEKLFFGSGTQLSVL.